This TCR beta chain stems from a study of early T cells in non-severe SARS-CoV-2 infection. About the research overall: The sequenced material was bulk RNA from unsorted whole blood, and its chains were unpaired. Study-level results: Lookups in VDJdb leaned toward anti-spike CD8 responses and missed private and CD4 specificities.

This clonotype was counted between two and nine times. Antigen specificity is unknown. The germline V gene has CDR1 SGHKS and CDR2 YYEKEE (reference sequence). Trimming cost V 4 bases and J 6 bases; bases outside gene matches: 6. The CDR3 sequence is 14 residues long. As part of library construction, unique molecular identifiers were attached to individual cDNA molecules. Each CDR3 protein gets one entry after TCRdb re-called the 5' RACE reads with MiXCR. The sample has roughly 67,000 distinct CDR3 sequences, approximately 11% seen once. V and J are TRBV5-5 and TRBJ2-7, with 11 bases aligning to TRBD2. The TCR comes from an adult who was a healthcare worker with PCR-confirmed SARS-CoV-2 infection or an uninfected control (not recorded which). Source material: whole blood. The chain's CDR3 is CASSKTSGTAEQYF. CDR3 DNA sequence: TGTGCCAGCAGCAAGACTAGCGGGACCGCCGAGCAGTACTTC.